This entry lists 8 T cell receptor beta chains sequenced from one sample in a study of cytomegalovirus exposure and HLA in healthy donors. PCR involved 60 Vbeta and 13 Jbeta primers. Produced via immunoSEQ multiplex PCR; TCRdb's table is partial and in-frame only. This sample carries over 150,000 clones, over 75% of them seen once, and the ten largest clones take over 5%. The sequencing input was PBMCs. The receptor source for this set is a middle-aged woman in good health and CMV-seropositive.

The chain couples TRBV28 to TRBJ1-4; 10 nucleotides match TRBD1. This CDR3 region has 14 residues. The germline V gene encodes CDR1 MDHEN and CDR2 SYDVKM. V shed 6 bases, J shed 7 bases, and the junction held 5 bases outside the gene matches. Here the CDR3 reads CASRYRDRGEKLFF. The CDR3 DNA is TGTGCCAGCAGGTACCGGGACAGGGGTGAAAAACTGTTTTTT.

V usage is TRBV12-5 and J usage is TRBJ2-5; 12 positions agree with TRBD1. Germline CDR1 is LGHNT and CDR2 is FRNRAP. The CDR3 has 15 amino acids. The trim removed 5 bases at V and 5 bases at J, leaving 6 bases unmatched. This chain's CDR3 is CASGTGTGGGETQYF. In nucleotides, the CDR3 is TGTGCTAGTGGTACCGGGACAGGGGGCGGGGAGACCCAGTACTTC.

J is TRBJ2-1 and V is TRBV5-5; 8 bases line up with TRBD2. The junction had 15 bases not matched to a gene; V was cut back by 1 base and J by 15 bases. CDR3 length: 15 amino acids. Germline V gene sequence: CDR1 SGHKS, CDR2 YYEKEE (reference sequence). CDR3 bases: TGTGCCAGCAGCTTGTGGCTAGCGGGTTCACTCCGACTGTTCTTC. Protein: CASSLWLAGSLRLFF.

The chain recombines TRBV29-1 with TRBJ2-1, with TRBD2 identical over 11 bases. Germline values: CDR1 SQVTM, CDR2 ANQGSEA. Trimming removed 2 bases from V and 3 bases from J; junction bases left unmatched: 12. The CDR3 spans 18 residues. The CDR3 nucleotides read TGCAGCGTTGAACAACTAGCGGGAGAGGGGGGGGTCTACAATGAGCAGTTCTTC. Its translation: CSVEQLAGEGGVYNEQFF.

The chain joins TRBV11-2 to TRBJ2-7, with 9 bases identical to TRBD1. The CDR3 extends over 17 amino acids. CDR1 SGHAT and CDR2 FQNNGV come from the germline V gene. The junction had 10 bases not matched to a gene; V was cut back by 3 bases and J by 1 base. This CDR3 reads CASSFGWRQGVSYEQYF. As DNA, the CDR3 is TGTGCCAGCAGCTTCGGGTGGAGACAGGGGGTATCCTACGAGCAGTACTTC.

This clone has only a few counts. The chain is built from TRBV6-1 and TRBJ1-5; TRBD1 matches 8 bases. Germline values: CDR1 MNHNS, CDR2 SASEGT. CDR3 size: 13 residues. With 6 bases clipped from V and 3 bases from J, the junction kept 1 base outside the gene matches. CDR3 coding DNA: TGTGCCAGCAGGGACAGGGACAATCAGCCCCAGCATTTT. Its translation: CASRDRDNQPQHF.

In the case of this clone: The sample contains more than one DNA sequence encoding this CDR3. This chain joins TRBV27 and TRBJ2-7; possible D gene TRBD2, 7 bases. Trimming shortened V by 2 bases and J by 0 bases, and 11 bases separated the two germline ends. Germline V CDR1 and CDR2: MNHEY, SMNVEV (reference sequence). This CDR3 has 15 residues. The CDR3 DNA reads TGTGCCAGCAGTTTAGAGGGGGGGGTCTCCTACGAGCAGTACTTC. Translation gives CASSLEGGVSYEQYF.

The V and J genes are TRBV7-9 and TRBJ2-7; 10 nucleotides match TRBD2. V was clipped by 6 bases and J by 4 bases; unmatched bases: 3. There are 13 residues in the CDR3. Per germline, CDR1 SEHNR and CDR2 FQNEAQ (reference sequence). CDR3 protein: CASSRAGGYEQYF. CDR3 in DNA: TGTGCCAGCAGTCGAGCGGGAGGGTACGAGCAGTACTTC.